Below are 17 T cell receptor beta chains sequenced from a single sample in a study of blood T cell repertoires in COVID-19. The repertoire was sequenced with immunoSEQ multiplex PCR; TCRdb's copy has only in-frame clones and lacks some. The sample has some 320,000 clones; about 90% are singletons. The specimen sequenced was peripheral blood. These receptors all stem from a woman aged 45 to 65 who had recovered from COVID-19.

This chain uses TRBV2 with TRBJ2-2; 9 bases align to TRBD1. This CDR3 contains 13 residues. Trimming removed 6 bases from V and 7 bases from J; junction bases left unmatched: 3. Germline CDR1 and CDR2: SNHLY and FYNNEI. CDR3 protein: CASRGQGYGELFF. As DNA, the CDR3 is TGTGCCAGCAGGGGACAGGGCTACGGGGAGCTGTTTTTT.

This clone has just one count. The gene calls are TRBV19 and TRBJ2-7, with a tentative D call TRBD2 (5 bases). Germline V gene sequence: CDR1 LNHDA, CDR2 SQIVND (reference sequence). V was shortened by 9 bases and J by 1 base, with 13 bases between the two germline ends. This CDR3 is built from 13 residues. In nucleotides, the CDR3 is TGTGCCAGCGCGCGGGCCGGTTCCTACGAGCAGTACTTC. Amino acids: CASARAGSYEQYF.

This chain links TRBV3-1 (or the pseudogene TRBV3-2) with TRBJ1-3; 7 bases align to TRBD1. Germline V gene sequence: CDR1 LGHDT, CDR2 YNNKEL (reference sequence). The CDR3 is 14 residues long. J lost 4 bases, V lost 3 bases, and 3 bases had no gene match. The CDR3 loop is CASSQPTGGNTIYF. The CDR3 nucleotides are TGTGCCAGCAGCCAGCCGACAGGGGGAAACACCATATATTTT.

The chain has TRBV7-9 and TRBJ1-1; D gene unclear. V lost 2 bases, J lost 6 bases, and 7 bases lay in between. Germline CDR1 SEHNR, CDR2 FQNEAQ (reference sequence). The CDR3 totals 12 residues. CDR3 coding DNA: TGTGCCAGCAGCTTATGGCCCCCTGAAGCTTTCTTT. Amino acid sequence: CASSLWPPEAFF.

The chain uses TRBV11-3 and TRBJ2-1, with TRBD2 matching 7 bases. Germline V gives CDR1 SGHNT, CDR2 YENEEA. The trim removed 4 bases at V and 8 bases at J, leaving 11 bases unmatched. The CDR3 is 15 amino acids. Here the CDR3 reads CASSSGGPNRDEQFF. In nucleotides, the CDR3 is TGTGCCAGCAGCTCGGGAGGCCCAAACCGCGATGAGCAGTTCTTC.

The rearrangement links TRBV29-1 to TRBJ1-2; D gene unclear. V lost 7 bases, J lost 5 bases, and 11 bases lay in between. CDR3 length: 11 amino acids. CDR1 and CDR2 (germline): SQVTM, ANQGSEA. CDR3 region: CSAGRGYGYTF. The CDR3 region has the DNA TGCAGCGCCGGCAGAGGGTATGGCTACACCTTC.

The rearrangement joins TRBV2 to TRBJ2-1; D unresolved. This CDR3 region has 13 residues. Germline CDR1 is SNHLY and CDR2 is FYNNEI. With 4 bases removed from V and 4 bases from J, the gap between germline ends came to 8 bases. In DNA, the CDR3 is TGTGCCAGCAGTGTTTTCCAGTACAATGAGCAGTTCTTC. Its translation is CASSVFQYNEQFF.

The chain couples TRBV27 to TRBJ2-7; D perhaps matches TRBD2 (6 bases). The CDR3 loop spans 16 amino acids. Germline V CDR1 and CDR2: MNHEY, SMNVEV (reference sequence). Between the trimmed V and J ends, which lost 5 bases and 1 base, there was a span of 18 bases. Here the CDR3 DNA reads TGTGCCAGCAGTCCCGCCCCAAGCGGGCCGTCCTACGAGCAGTACTTC. Residues: CASSPAPSGPSYEQYF.

This chain connects TRBV27 to TRBJ1-6; 12 bases line up with TRBD1. Germline values: CDR1 MNHEY, CDR2 SMNVEV (reference sequence). The CDR3 has 16 residues. The trim removed 5 bases at V and 7 bases at J, leaving 6 bases unmatched. The CDR3 loop is CASSPGTGGSNSPLHF. The DNA of the CDR3 is TGTGCCAGCAGTCCCGGGACAGGGGGCTCGAATTCACCCCTCCACTTT.

The rearrangement links TRBV19 to TRBJ2-1, with TRBD2 matching 7 bases. Germline V lookup: CDR1 LNHDA, CDR2 SQIVND (reference sequence). The CDR3 consists of 18 residues. V dropped 5 bases and J dropped 0; count of bases not matched to a gene: 13. The CDR3 region has the DNA TGTGCCAGTAGTTGGGGGGGTGCGGCAGTACCCTCCTACAATGAGCAGTTCTTC. Translation: CASSWGGAAVPSYNEQFF.

The V gene is TRBV7-9, the J gene TRBJ2-5; maybe TRBD2 (6 bases). The CDR3 has 14 residues. V lost 5 bases and J lost 1, with 11 bases in between. The V gene's germline CDR1 is SEHNR and CDR2 FQNEAQ (reference sequence). The CDR3 region is CASSPPGGQETQYF. The CDR3 DNA reads as TGTGCCAGCAGCCCCCCCGGGGGCCAAGAGACCCAGTACTTC. Variable domain in full (rest from reference TRBV7-9 and TRBJ2-5): DTGVSQNPRHKITKRGQNVTFRCDPISEHNRLYWYRQTLGQGPEFLTYFQNEAQLEKSRLLSDRFSAERPKGSFSTLEIQRTEQGDSAMYLCASSPPGGQETQYFGPGTRLLVL.

This sequence joins TRBV7-6 and TRBJ2-7, with 9 nucleotides matching TRBD1. The CDR3 contains 13 residues. With V trimmed by 6 bases and J by 5 bases, 5 bases remained unmatched. In germline, CDR1 is SGHVS, CDR2 FNYEAQ. The CDR3 bases are TGTGCCAGCAGTTGGGACAGGGACAACGAGCAGTACTTC. Protein: CASSWDRDNEQYF.

The chain combines TRBV7-3 with TRBJ2-7; D may be TRBD2 (6 bases). Trimming took 5 bases from V and 5 from J, leaving 13 bases between them. The CDR3 is 13 amino acids. Germline V gene sequence: CDR1 SGHTA, CDR2 FQGTGA. Here the CDR3 reads CASSPHGSHEQYF. In DNA form, the CDR3 reads TGTGCCAGCAGCCCCCACGGGAGTCACGAGCAGTACTTC.

The rearrangement uses TRBV3-1 (or the pseudogene TRBV3-2) and TRBJ1-5; D gene uncertain. Trimming took off 2 bases at V and 11 bases at J, with 16 bases between the two ends. The CDR3 has 14 residues. Germline assignment: CDR1 LGHDT and CDR2 YNNKEL (reference sequence). CDR3 nucleotides: TGTGCCAGCAGCCAATCTCAGCGGGGTAGTGCCCAGCATTTT. Its protein is CASSQSQRGSAQHF.

The chain couples TRBV29-1 to TRBJ2-1, with 8 bases fitting TRBD1. This CDR3 region has 14 residues. The junction had 6 bases not matched to a gene; V was cut back by 6 bases and J by 2 bases. Germline V gives CDR1 SQVTM, CDR2 ANQGSEA. CDR3 nucleotide sequence: TGCAGCGTAGCTGACAGGGGTCCCTACAATGAGCAGTTCTTC. Its protein product is CSVADRGPYNEQFF.

The chain carries TRBV6-6 and TRBJ1-2, with TRBD1 matching over 9 bases. The CDR3 runs to 14 residues. With 2 bases clipped from V and 5 bases from J, the junction kept 3 bases outside the gene matches. The germline V gene encodes CDR1 MNHNY and CDR2 SVGAGI (reference sequence). The CDR3 DNA follows: TGTGCCAGCAGTTACGAAGGACAGGGGTATGGCTACACCTTC. Translating gives CASSYEGQGYGYTF.

The chain joins TRBV18 to TRBJ1-1; no firm D call. Trimming cost V 2 bases and J 1 base, with 11 bases left between them. CDR1 KGHSH and CDR2 LQKENI come from the germline V gene. This CDR3 has 15 amino acids. The CDR3 protein is CASSPNGRENTEAFF. CDR3 bases: TGTGCCAGCTCACCAAACGGACGGGAGAACACTGAAGCTTTCTTT. The full variable domain, completed using reference TRBV18 and TRBJ1-1, is NAGVMQNPRHLVRRRGQEARLRCSPMKGHSHVYWYRQLPEEGLKFMVYLQKENIIDESGMPKERFSAEFPKEGPSILRIQQVVRGDSAAYFCASSPNGRENTEAFFGQGTRLTVV.